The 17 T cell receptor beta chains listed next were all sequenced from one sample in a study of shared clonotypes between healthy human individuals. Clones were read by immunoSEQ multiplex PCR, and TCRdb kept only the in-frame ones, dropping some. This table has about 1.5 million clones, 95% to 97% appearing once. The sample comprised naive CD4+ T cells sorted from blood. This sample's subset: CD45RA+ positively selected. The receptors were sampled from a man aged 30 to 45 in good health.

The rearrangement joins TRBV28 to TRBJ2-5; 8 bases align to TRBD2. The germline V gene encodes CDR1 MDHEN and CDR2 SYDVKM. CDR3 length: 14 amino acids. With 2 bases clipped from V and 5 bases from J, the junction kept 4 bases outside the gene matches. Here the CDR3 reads CASSLGGLVETQYF. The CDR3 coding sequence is TGTGCCAGCAGTTTAGGGGGACTAGTGGAGACCCAGTACTTC.

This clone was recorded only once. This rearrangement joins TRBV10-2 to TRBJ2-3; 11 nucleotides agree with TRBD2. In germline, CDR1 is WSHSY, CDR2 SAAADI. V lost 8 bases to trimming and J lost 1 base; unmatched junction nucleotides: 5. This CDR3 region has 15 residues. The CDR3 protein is CASLALAGGTDTQYF. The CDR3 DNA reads TGCGCCAGCTTGGCACTAGCGGGAGGCACAGATACGCAGTATTTT.

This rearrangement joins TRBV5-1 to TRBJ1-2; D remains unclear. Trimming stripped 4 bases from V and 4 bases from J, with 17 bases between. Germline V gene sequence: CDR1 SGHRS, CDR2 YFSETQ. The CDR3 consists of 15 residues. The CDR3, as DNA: TGCGCCAGCAGCCCCGGTGGCGGGGTGGGCTATGGCTACACCTTC. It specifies CASSPGGGVGYGYTF.

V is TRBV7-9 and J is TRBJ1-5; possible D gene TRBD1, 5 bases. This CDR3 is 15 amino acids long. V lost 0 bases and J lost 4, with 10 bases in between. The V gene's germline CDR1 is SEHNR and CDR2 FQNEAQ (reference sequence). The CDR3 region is CASSLAGGSNQPQHF. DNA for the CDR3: TGTGCCAGCAGCTTAGCTGGGGGTAGTAATCAGCCCCAGCATTTT.

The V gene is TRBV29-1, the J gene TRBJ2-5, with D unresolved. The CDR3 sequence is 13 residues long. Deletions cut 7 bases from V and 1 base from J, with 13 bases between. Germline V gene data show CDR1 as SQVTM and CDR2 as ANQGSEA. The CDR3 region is CSAIPFSQETQYF. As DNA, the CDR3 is TGCAGCGCTATCCCTTTTTCCCAAGAGACCCAGTACTTC.

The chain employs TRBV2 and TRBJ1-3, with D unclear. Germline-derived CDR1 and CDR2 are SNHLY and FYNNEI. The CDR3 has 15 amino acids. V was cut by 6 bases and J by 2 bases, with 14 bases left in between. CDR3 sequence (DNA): TGTGCCAGCAGCGCGGAACTGGCTACTGGAAACACCATATATTTT. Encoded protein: CASSAELATGNTIYF.

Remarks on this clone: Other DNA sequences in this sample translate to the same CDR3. The CDR3 loop is CASSGTNSYEQYF. The CDR3 nucleotides are TGTGCCAGCTCCGGGACAAACTCCTACGAGCAGTACTTC. The chain uses TRBV28 and TRBJ2-7, with D tentatively TRBD1 (6 bases). Trimming pared 8 bases from V and 0 bases from J, leaving 11 bases between. The CDR3 is made up of 13 amino acids. CDR1 MDHEN and CDR2 SYDVKM come from the germline V gene.

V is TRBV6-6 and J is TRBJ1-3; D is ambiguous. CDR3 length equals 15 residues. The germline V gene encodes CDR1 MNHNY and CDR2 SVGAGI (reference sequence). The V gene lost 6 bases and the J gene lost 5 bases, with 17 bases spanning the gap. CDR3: CASSHGPERRNTIYF. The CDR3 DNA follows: TGTGCCAGCAGCCACGGACCCGAGAGGAGAAACACCATATATTTT.

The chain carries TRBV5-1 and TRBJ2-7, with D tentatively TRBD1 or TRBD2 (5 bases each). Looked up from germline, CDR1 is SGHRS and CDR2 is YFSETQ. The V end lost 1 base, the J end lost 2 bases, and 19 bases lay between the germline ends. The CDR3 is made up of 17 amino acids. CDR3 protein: CASSLSFGDVGAYEQYF. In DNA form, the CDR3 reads TGCGCCAGCAGCTTGTCGTTCGGGGACGTGGGCGCCTACGAGCAGTACTTC.

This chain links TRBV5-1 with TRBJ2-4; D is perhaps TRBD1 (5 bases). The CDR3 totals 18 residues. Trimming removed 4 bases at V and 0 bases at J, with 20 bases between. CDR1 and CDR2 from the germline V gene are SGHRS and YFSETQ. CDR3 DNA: TGCGCCAGCAGCCGCGACAGTGTAAGCACCCTAGCCAAAAACATTCAGTACTTC. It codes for CASSRDSVSTLAKNIQYF.

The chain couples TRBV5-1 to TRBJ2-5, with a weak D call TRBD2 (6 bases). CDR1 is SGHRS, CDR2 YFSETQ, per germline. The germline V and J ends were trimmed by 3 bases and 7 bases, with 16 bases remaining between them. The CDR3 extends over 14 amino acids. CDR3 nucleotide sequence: TGCGCCAGCAGCTCTGGGGACTTCAAGGCGACCCAGTACTTC. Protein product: CASSSGDFKATQYF.

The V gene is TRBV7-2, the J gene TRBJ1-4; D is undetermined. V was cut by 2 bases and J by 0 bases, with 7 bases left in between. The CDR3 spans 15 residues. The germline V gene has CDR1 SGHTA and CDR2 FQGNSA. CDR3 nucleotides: TGTGCCAGCAGCTTATCAGCCACAACTAATGAAAAACTGTTTTTT. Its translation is CASSLSATTNEKLFF.

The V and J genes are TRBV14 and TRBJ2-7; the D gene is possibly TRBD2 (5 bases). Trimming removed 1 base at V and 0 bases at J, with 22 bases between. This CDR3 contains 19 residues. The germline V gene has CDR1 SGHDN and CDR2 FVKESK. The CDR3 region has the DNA TGTGCCAGCAGCCAAGGCTTGGTAGTTAGCGTAAAAACCTCCTACGAGCAGTACTTC. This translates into CASSQGLVVSVKTSYEQYF.

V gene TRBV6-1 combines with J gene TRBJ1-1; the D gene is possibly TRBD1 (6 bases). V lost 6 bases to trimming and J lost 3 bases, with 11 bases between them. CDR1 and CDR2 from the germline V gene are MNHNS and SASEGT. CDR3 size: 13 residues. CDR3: CASRGGPDTEAFF. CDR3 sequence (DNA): TGTGCCAGCAGGGGGGGCCCAGACACTGAAGCTTTCTTT.

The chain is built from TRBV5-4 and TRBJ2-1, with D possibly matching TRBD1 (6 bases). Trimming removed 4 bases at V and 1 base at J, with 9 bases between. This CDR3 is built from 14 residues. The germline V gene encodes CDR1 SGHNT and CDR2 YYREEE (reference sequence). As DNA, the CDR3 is TGTGCCAGCAGCGTAGACAGGTCCTACAATGAGCAGTTCTTC. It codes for CASSVDRSYNEQFF.

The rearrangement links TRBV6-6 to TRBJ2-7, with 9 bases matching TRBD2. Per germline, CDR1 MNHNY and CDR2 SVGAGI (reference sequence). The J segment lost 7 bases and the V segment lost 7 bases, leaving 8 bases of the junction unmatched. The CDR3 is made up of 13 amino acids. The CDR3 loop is CASKAGGAVEQYF. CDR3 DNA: TGTGCCAGCAAGGCGGGAGGGGCGGTGGAGCAGTACTTC.

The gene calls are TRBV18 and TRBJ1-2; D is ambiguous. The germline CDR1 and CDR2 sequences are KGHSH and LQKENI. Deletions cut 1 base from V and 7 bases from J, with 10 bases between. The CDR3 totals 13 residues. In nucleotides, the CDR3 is TGTGCCAGCTCACCACAGGGTTCAGCTGGCTACACCTTC. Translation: CASSPQGSAGYTF.